The present entry profiles one T cell receptor beta chain with its context. Sequence at one end of the junction differs from germline and may be a read error. The germline gives CDR1 SGHTS, CDR2 YDEGEE. The CDR3 covers 13 residues. This sample was included in a study of T cell changes during pregnancy in multiple sclerosis. Assay: immunoSEQ multiplex PCR; the TCRdb copy retains only in-frame clones and omits some. The repertoire holds around 39,000 clones, with around 92% as singletons. Input material: PBMCs (not recorded whether the cells were cultured). The V gene is TRBV5-8, the J gene TRBJ2-1; D unclear. This receptor was identified in a female donor with multiple sclerosis, enrolled in a pregnancy study. The CDR3 sequence is CASSLVSSNEQFF. The CDR3 bases are TGTGCCAGCAGCTTGGTATCCTCCAATGAGCAGTTCTTC.